This T cell receptor beta chain was recorded in a study of cytomegalovirus exposure and HLA in healthy donors. The CDR3 extends over 15 amino acids. The V gene's germline CDR1 is SGHTA and CDR2 FQGTGA. Deletions cut 6 bases from V and 0 bases from J, with 9 bases between. This cohort consisted of healthy bone marrow donors. The study ran its PCR with 60 Vbeta and 13 Jbeta primers. Method: immunoSEQ multiplex PCR; TCRdb's copy keeps in-frame clones and lacks some. The table records around 78,000 clones, approximately 57% of them present only once. The chain is built from TRBV7-3 and TRBJ2-6; no definite D call. The sequence derives from a man aged 25 to 40 in good health and CMV-seropositive. Sequenced material: PBMCs. CDR3 coding DNA: TGTGCCAGCAGACCTACAGTCTCTGGGGCCAACGTCCTGACTTTC. As protein: CASRPTVSGANVLTF.